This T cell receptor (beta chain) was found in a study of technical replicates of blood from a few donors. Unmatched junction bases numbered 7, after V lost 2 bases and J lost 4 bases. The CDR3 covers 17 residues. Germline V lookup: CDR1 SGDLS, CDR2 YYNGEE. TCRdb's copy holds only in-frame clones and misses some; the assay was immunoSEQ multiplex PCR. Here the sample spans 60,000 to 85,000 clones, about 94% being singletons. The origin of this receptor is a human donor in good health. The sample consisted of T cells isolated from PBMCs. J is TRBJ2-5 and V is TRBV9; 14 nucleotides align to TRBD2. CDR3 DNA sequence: TGTGCCAGCAGCGTCTCGGGACTAGCGGGAGTACGAGAGACCCAGTACTTC. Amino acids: CASSVSGLAGVRETQYF.